Listed below are T cell receptor beta chains from one sample, sequenced in a study of T cells in Graves' hyperthyroidism and ophthalmopathy. One entry per CDR3 protein, called by TCRdb with MiXCR from the multiplex PCR reads. Here the sample spans almost 600,000 distinct CDR3 sequences, around 46% being singletons. The sequenced sample consisted of peripheral blood or thyroid tissue (not recorded which). The receptors here all came from a woman between 18 and 30 years old with Graves' hyperthyroidism. The CDR3 runs from the conserved cysteine through the conserved F or W. A D gene is named only where the DNA matches it firmly. A clone size is listed for some rows: how often the clone was seen (once, few, many), or a class if it is expanded.

cdr3_aa | cdr3_nt | cdr3_length | j_call | v_call | clone_size | d_call
CAISDYSGRGGYETQYF | TGTGCCATCAGTGACTATAGCGGGAGAGGGGGCTACGAGACCCAGTACTTC | 17 | TRBJ2-5 | TRBV10-3 | . | TRBD2
CASGGLLGYGYTF | TGTGCCAGCGGGGGTTTGCTTGGCTATGGCTACACCTTC | 13 | TRBJ1-2 | TRBV6-1 | many | .
CASSYFRGTTPLHF | TGTGCCAGCAGTTACTTCAGGGGTACTACACCCCTCCACTTT | 14 | TRBJ1-6 | TRBV6-5 | many | .
CAISEQGQDEQYF | TGTGCCATCAGTGAACAGGGGCAGGACGAGCAGTACTTC | 13 | TRBJ2-7 | TRBV10-3 | many | TRBD1
CASSLQGADSAGNTIYF | TGTGCCAGCAGTTTACAGGGGGCCGACAGTGCTGGAAACACCATATATTTT | 17 | TRBJ1-3 | TRBV7-2 | . | TRBD1
CSVEDPGLDYTF | TGCAGCGTTGAAGATCCGGGACTAGACTACACCTTC | 12 | TRBJ1-2 | TRBV29-1 | . | .
CASSPTAGTVISGRAQETQYF | TGTGCCAGCAGCCCAACGGCGGGGACAGTTATAAGCGGGAGGGCCCAAGAGACCCAGTACTTC | 21 | TRBJ2-5 | TRBV9 | few | TRBD2
CASQDREGTPGSCFF | . | 15 | TRBJ2-2 | TRBV2 | . | .
CARDSRGNQPQHF | TGTGCTAGAGATTCCAGGGGAAATCAGCCCCAGCATTTT | 13 | TRBJ1-5 | TRBV9 | once | .
CSVEVPVSGTALSYEQYF | TGCAGCGTTGAAGTCCCCGTTTCCGGGACAGCTTTATCCTACGAGCAGTACTTC | 18 | TRBJ2-7 | TRBV29-1 | many | TRBD1
CSVDRRTGEKLFF | TGCAGCGTTGATCGGCGCACAGGGGAAAAACTGTTTTTT | 13 | TRBJ1-4 | TRBV29-1 | . | .
CASNNGTGGAGYGYTF | TGTGCCAGTAATAACGGGACAGGGGGCGCGGGCTATGGCTACACCTTC | 16 | TRBJ1-2 | TRBV19 | . | TRBD1
CASSGQGAGSEKLFF | TGCGCCAGCAGCGGGCAGGGGGCAGGAAGTGAAAAACTGTTTTTT | 15 | TRBJ1-4 | TRBV5-1 | many | TRBD1
CASSGDTSSNTEAFF | TGTGCCAGCAGCGGGGACACATCATCGAACACTGAAGCTTTCTTT | 15 | TRBJ1-1 | TRBV9 | many | .
CASSLGFGRGTDTQYF | TGTGCCAGCAGCTTAGGATTCGGGAGGGGAACAGATACGCAGTATTTT | 16 | TRBJ2-3 | TRBV7-4 | few | TRBD2
CASRDRGLQETQYF | TGTGCCAGCAGGGACAGGGGGCTGCAGGAGACCCAGTACTTC | 14 | TRBJ2-5 | TRBV2 | many | TRBD1
CATSRFSTGSSYNEQYF | TGTGCCACCAGCAGATTTTCGACAGGGAGCTCCTACAATGAGCAGTACTTC | 17 | TRBJ2-7 | TRBV15 | . | TRBD1
CSVEVESNQPQHF | TGCAGCGTTGAAGTAGAAAGCAATCAGCCCCAGCATTTT | 13 | TRBJ1-5 | TRBV29-1 | many | .
CASSLMGLAQRETQYF | TGTGCCAGCAGCTTAATGGGTTTGGCACAGCGAGAGACCCAGTACTTC | 16 | TRBJ2-5 | TRBV7-9 | many | .
CASSAGRETQYF | TGTGCCAGCAGTGCGGGGAGGGAGACCCAGTACTTC | 12 | TRBJ2-5 | TRBV27 | many | .
CSVGSGTAANTGELFF | TGCAGCGTTGGGAGCGGGACAGCAGCGAACACCGGGGAACTGTTTTTT | 16 | TRBJ2-2 | TRBV29-1 | . | .
CASSVAEASYEQYF | TGTGCCAGCAGCGTCGCGGAGGCAAGCTATGAGCAGTACTTC | 14 | TRBJ2-5 | TRBV9 | . | .
CAITGTSHEHF | TGTGCCATCACCGGGACTAGCCACGAGCATTTT | 11 | TRBJ1-5 | TRBV10-3 | . | .
CASSLSEAMNTEAFF | TGTGCCAGCAGTTTATCGGAGGCGATGAACACTGAAGCTTTCTTT | 15 | TRBJ1-1 | TRBV27 | many | .
CASSPLGGATEAFF | TGTGCCAGCAGTCCCCTGGGGGGGGCCACTGAAGCTTTCTTT | 14 | TRBJ1-1 | TRBV12-3/TRBV12-4 | many | .
CASSQDHGGYGQPQHF | TGCGCCAGCAGCCAAGATCATGGGGGATATGGTCAGCCCCAGCATTTT | 16 | TRBJ1-5 | TRBV4-3 | many | .
CSVVTVFNEKLFF | TGCAGCGTTGTGACCGTATTTAATGAAAAACTGTTTTTT | 13 | TRBJ1-4 | TRBV29-1 | many | .